This TCR beta chain was sequenced for a study of cytomegalovirus exposure and HLA in healthy donors. Concerning this clone: Its antigen is currently unknown.

The PCR had 60 Vbeta and 13 Jbeta primers. The protocol was immunoSEQ multiplex PCR, while the TCRdb copy is restricted to in-frame clones and leaves out a portion. The sample shows approximately 160,000 clones, around 82% of them seen only once. Overall study findings and caveats: A missense variant in DCLRE1C was later tied to TCR beta V- and J-gene trimming.

The TCR was taken from a male donor in good health and CMV-seronegative. The sequenced material came from PBMCs.

The CDR3 nucleotides are TGTGCCAGCAGCCGCGGGACTGACCCAGATACGCAGTATTTT. The encoded protein is CASSRGTDPDTQYF. The chain is built from TRBV7-7 and TRBJ2-3; D perhaps matches TRBD2 (6 bases). This CDR3 contains 14 residues. Germline V gene data show CDR1 as SSHAT and CDR2 as FNYEAQ (reference sequence). V lost 5 bases, J lost 4 bases, and 13 bases lay in between. The full variable domain, in which reference TRBV7-7 and TRBJ2-3 provide the parts outside the CDR3, is GAGVSQSPRYKVTKRGQDVTLRCDPISSHATLYWYQQALGQGPEFLTYFNYEAQPDKSGLPSDRFSAERPEGSISTLTIQRTEQRDSAMYRCASSRGTDPDTQYFGPGTRLTVL.